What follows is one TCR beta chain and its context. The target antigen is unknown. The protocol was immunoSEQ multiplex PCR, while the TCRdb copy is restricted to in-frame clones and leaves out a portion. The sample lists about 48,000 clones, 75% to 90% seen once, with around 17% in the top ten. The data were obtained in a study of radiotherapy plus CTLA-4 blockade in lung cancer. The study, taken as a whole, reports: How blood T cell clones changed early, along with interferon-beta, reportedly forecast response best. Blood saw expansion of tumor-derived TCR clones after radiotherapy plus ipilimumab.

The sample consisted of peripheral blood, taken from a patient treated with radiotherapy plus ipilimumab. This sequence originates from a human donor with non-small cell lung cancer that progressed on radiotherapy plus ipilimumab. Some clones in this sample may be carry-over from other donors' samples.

CDR3 loop: CASSLAVLPSRETQETQYF. CDR3 DNA sequence: TGCGCCAGCAGCTTGGCCGTTCTTCCGTCGCGGGAGACTCAAGAGACCCAGTACTTC. The genes are TRBV5-1 and TRBJ2-5; TRBD2 matches at 7 bases. This CDR3 region has 19 residues. The J segment lost 2 bases and the V segment lost 0 bases, leaving 16 bases of the junction unmatched. CDR1 is SGHRS, CDR2 YFSETQ, per germline.